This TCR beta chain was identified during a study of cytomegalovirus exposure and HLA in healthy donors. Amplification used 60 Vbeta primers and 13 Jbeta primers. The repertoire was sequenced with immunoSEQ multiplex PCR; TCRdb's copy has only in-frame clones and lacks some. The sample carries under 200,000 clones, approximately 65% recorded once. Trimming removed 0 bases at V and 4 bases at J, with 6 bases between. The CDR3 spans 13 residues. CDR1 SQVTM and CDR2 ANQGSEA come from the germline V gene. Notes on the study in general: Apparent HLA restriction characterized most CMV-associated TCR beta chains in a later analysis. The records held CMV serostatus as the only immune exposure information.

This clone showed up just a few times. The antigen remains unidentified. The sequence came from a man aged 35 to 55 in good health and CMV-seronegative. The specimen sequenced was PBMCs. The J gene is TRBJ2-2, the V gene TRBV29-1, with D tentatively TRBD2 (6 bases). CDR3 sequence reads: CSVEDGGTGELFF. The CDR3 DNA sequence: TGCAGCGTTGAAGACGGGGGCACCGGGGAGCTGTTTTTT.